This T cell receptor (beta chain) appears in the sequencing data of a study of cytomegalovirus exposure and HLA in healthy donors. Study information: Tens of millions of unique TCRs from HLA-typed donors made up an early data release. The study, taken as a whole, reports: The study assumed roughly uniform donor sequencing depth for presence/absence analyses. In a later analysis, common viral pathogens appeared linked to several of the most significant clusters.

It was with 60 Vbeta and 13 Jbeta primers that the PCR ran. Assay used: immunoSEQ multiplex PCR; TCRdb lists only in-frame clones, some missing. The sample has about 65,000 clones; around 80% are singletons. About this clone: No antigen is known for it.

The CDR3 is 14 amino acids. Germline V gene lookup returns CDR1 LNHNV and CDR2 YYDKDF (reference sequence). The V end was cut by 0 bases, the J end by 8 bases, with 13 bases between. This receptor was taken from a girl between 5 and 17 years old in good health and CMV-seropositive. Sequencing was done on a sample of PBMCs. The J gene is TRBJ1-2, the V gene TRBV15, with D uncertain. CDR3 in DNA: TGTGCCACCAGCAGAGACCGATGGGCAGACGGCTACACCTTC. Its translation: CATSRDRWADGYTF.